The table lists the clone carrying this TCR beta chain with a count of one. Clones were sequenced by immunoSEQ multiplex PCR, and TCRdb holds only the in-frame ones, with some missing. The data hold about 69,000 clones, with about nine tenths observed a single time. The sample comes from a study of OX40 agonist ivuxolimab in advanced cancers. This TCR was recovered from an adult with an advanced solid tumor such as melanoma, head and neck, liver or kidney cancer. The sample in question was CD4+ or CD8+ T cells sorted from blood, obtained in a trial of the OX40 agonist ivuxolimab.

In DNA form, the CDR3 reads TGTGCCAGCTCACCACCGAGTGTTATGAACACTGAAGCTTTCTTT. Translating gives CASSPPSVMNTEAFF. This chain uses TRBV18 with TRBJ1-1; D not resolved. This CDR3 has 15 residues. With 0 bases removed from V and 0 bases from J, the gap between germline ends came to 8 bases. Germline lookup yields CDR1 KGHSH and CDR2 LQKENI. The variable domain in full, completed from reference TRBV18 and TRBJ1-1, reads NAGVMQNPRHLVRRRGQEARLRCSPMKGHSHVYWYRQLPEEGLKFMVYLQKENIIDESGMPKERFSAEFPKEGPSILRIQQVVRGDSAAYFCASSPPSVMNTEAFFGQGTRLTVV.